The rows below give T cell receptor beta chains drawn from one sample of a study of cytomegalovirus exposure and HLA in healthy donors. The data were produced by immunoSEQ multiplex PCR, yet TCRdb's version contains in-frame clones alone and is incomplete. The sample holds approximately 120,000 clones, about 79% seen once. The sequenced sample consisted of PBMCs. The receptors come from a man in his forties or fifties in good health and CMV-seronegative. Both conserved end residues are part of each CDR3. D genes are given only for firm matches. Only part of the rows carry a size: once, few, many, or a class if the clone is expanded.

V,size,D,J,CDR3,DNA
TRBV6-6,NA,NA,TRBJ1-6,CASSPGQTNSPLHF,TGTGCCAGCAGTCCGGGACAAACTAATTCACCCCTCCACTTT
TRBV10-3,NA,TRBD2,TRBJ2-1,CAINSGGYNEQFF,TGTGCCATCAATAGCGGGGGGTACAATGAGCAGTTCTTC
TRBV5-1,NA,TRBD2,TRBJ2-1,CASSFSGGDSYNEQFF,TGCGCCAGCAGCTTTAGCGGGGGGGACTCCTACAATGAGCAGTTCTTC
TRBV7-6,NA,NA,TRBJ2-5,CASSYPPPGGLKETQYF,TGTGCCAGCAGCTATCCGCCCCCAGGGGGGCTTAAAGAGACCCAGTACTTC
TRBV6-5,NA,NA,TRBJ1-2,CASSPGGLNYGYTF,TGTGCCAGCAGTCCCGGGGGGCTTAACTATGGCTACACCTTC
TRBV5-4,few,TRBD2,TRBJ2-5,CASSYPSGVKETQYF,TGTGCCAGCAGTTACCCTAGCGGGGTGAAAGAGACCCAGTACTTC
TRBV19,NA,NA,TRBJ2-7,CASGRPGRDFFSGEQYF,TGTGCCAGCGGCCGGCCGGGACGGGACTTTTTCTCCGGCGAGCAGTACTTC
TRBV19,NA,TRBD1,TRBJ2-1,CASSTRQQGRRNNEQFF,TGTGCCAGTAGTACGCGACAACAGGGGCGAAGAAACAATGAGCAGTTCTTC
TRBV27,NA,NA,TRBJ2-1,CASSFSLIGYNEQFF,TGTGCCAGCAGTTTCTCTCTTATCGGGTACAATGAGCAGTTCTTC
TRBV5-1,NA,TRBD1,TRBJ1-1,CASGSGTGGWGEAFF,TGCGCCAGCGGGTCCGGGACAGGGGGCTGGGGTGAAGCTTTCTTT
TRBV15,NA,TRBD1,TRBJ1-2,CATSRNHNRGLNGYTF,TGTGCCACCAGCAGAAACCATAACAGGGGGTTGAATGGCTACACCTTC
TRBV9,NA,NA,TRBJ1-1,CASSGQVSNTEAFF,TGTGCCAGCAGCGGACAGGTTTCGAACACTGAAGCTTTCTTT
TRBV2,NA,TRBD2,TRBJ2-2,CASSLTSGSNTGELFF,TGTGCCAGCAGTTTGACTAGCGGGAGCAACACCGGGGAGCTGTTTTTT
TRBV7-2,few,TRBD1,TRBJ1-5,CASSWGDRGHQPQHF,TGTGCCAGCAGCTGGGGGGACAGGGGGCATCAGCCCCAGCATTTT
TRBV11-2,NA,NA,TRBJ1-1,CASRTARGSYRNTEAFF,TGTGCCAGCAGAACCGCCCGGGGATCTTACCGTAACACTGAAGCTTTCTTT
TRBV4-1,NA,NA,TRBJ1-2,CASSQARQARGGYTF,TGCGCCAGCAGCCAAGCAAGGCAGGCCAGGGGTGGCTACACCTTC
TRBV7-9,NA,NA,TRBJ2-7,CASSFSAGGPSSYEQYF,TGTGCCAGCAGCTTTAGCGCAGGGGGGCCTAGCTCCTACGAGCAGTACTTC
TRBV2,NA,NA,TRBJ1-1,CASGVQPGTEAFF,TGTGCCAGCGGTGTTCAACCGGGCACTGAAGCTTTCTTT
TRBV2,NA,NA,TRBJ2-2,CASSTSMTGELFF,TGTGCCAGCAGTACTAGCATGACCGGGGAGCTGTTTTTT
TRBV9,NA,TRBD1,TRBJ2-3,CASSVAGTGSTDTQYF,TGTGCCAGCAGCGTGGCCGGGACAGGGTCCACAGATACGCAGTATTTT
TRBV6-5,few,NA,TRBJ1-1,CASSYLPTALNTEAFF,TGTGCCAGCAGTTACCTACCTACCGCACTGAACACTGAAGCTTTCTTT
TRBV30,NA,NA,TRBJ2-2,CAWRRGTGELFF,TGTGCCTGGCGTCGGGGCACCGGGGAGCTGTTTTTT
TRBV5-1,NA,TRBD2,TRBJ2-3,CASSSFSGGAGDTQYF,TGCGCCAGCAGCTCTTTTAGCGGGGGGGCCGGAGATACGCAGTATTTT
TRBV18,NA,NA,TRBJ2-6,CASSPGRPGANVLTF,TGTGCCAGCTCACCGGGGAGGCCTGGGGCCAACGTCCTGACTTTC